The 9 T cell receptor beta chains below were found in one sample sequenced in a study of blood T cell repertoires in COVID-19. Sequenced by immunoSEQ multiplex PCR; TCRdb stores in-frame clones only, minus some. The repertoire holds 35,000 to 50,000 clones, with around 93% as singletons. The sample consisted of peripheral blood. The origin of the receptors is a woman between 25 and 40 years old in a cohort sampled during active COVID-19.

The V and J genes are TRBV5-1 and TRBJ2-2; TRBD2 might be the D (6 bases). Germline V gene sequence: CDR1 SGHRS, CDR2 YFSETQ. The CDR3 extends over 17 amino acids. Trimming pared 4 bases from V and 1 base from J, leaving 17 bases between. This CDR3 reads CASSNGRQRVNTGELFF. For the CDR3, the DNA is TGCGCCAGCAGCAATGGACGTCAGCGGGTGAACACCGGGGAGCTGTTTTTT.

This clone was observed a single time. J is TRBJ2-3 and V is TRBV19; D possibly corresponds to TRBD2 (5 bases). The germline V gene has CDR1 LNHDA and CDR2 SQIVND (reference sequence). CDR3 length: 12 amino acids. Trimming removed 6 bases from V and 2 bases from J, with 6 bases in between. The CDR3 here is CASRGLTDTQYF. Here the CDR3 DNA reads TGTGCCAGTAGAGGACTCACAGATACGCAGTATTTT. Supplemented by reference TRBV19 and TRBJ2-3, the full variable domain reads DGGITQSPKYLFRKEGQNVTLSCEQNLNHDAMYWYRQDPGQGLRLIYYSQIVNDFQKGDIAEGYSVSREKKESFPLTVTSAQKNPTAFYLCASRGLTDTQYFGPGTRLTVL.

The CDR3 loop reads CASSLGQGRWGGEQFF. In DNA form, the CDR3 reads TGCGCCAGCAGCTTGGGACAGGGAAGGTGGGGTGGTGAGCAGTTCTTC. V is TRBV5-1 and J is TRBJ2-1; TRBD1 aligns across 7 bases. V was clipped by 0 bases and J by 9 bases; unmatched bases: 12. CDR1 is SGHRS and CDR2 is YFSETQ in the germline V gene. The CDR3 is 16 residues long.

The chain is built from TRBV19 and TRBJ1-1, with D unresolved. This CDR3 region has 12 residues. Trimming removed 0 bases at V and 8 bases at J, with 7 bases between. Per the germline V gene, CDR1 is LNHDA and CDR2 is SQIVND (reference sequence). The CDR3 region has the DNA TGTGCCAGTAGTATAGAGGGCCGGGAAGCTTTCTTT. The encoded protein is CASSIEGREAFF.

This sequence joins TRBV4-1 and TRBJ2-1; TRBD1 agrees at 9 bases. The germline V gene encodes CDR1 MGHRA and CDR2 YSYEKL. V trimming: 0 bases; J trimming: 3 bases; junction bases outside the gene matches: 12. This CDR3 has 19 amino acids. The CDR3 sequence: CASSQDPPTGGLNYNEQFF. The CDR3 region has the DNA TGCGCCAGCAGCCAAGATCCTCCGACAGGGGGTCTAAACTACAATGAGCAGTTCTTC.

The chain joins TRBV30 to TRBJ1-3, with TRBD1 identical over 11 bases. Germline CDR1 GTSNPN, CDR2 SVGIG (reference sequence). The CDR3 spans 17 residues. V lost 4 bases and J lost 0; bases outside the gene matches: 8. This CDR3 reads CAWTSPGTGGSGNTIYF. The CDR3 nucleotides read TGTGCCTGGACCTCCCCCGGGACAGGGGGCTCTGGAAACACCATATATTTT.

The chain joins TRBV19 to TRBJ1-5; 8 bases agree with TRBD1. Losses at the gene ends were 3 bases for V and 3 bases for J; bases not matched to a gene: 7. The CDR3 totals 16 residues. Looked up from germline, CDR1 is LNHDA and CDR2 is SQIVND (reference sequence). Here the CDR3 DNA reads TGTGCCAGTAGTATCGGCGGGGACAGGTTCAATCAGCCCCAGCATTTT. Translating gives CASSIGGDRFNQPQHF. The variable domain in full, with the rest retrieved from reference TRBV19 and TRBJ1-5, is DGGITQSPKYLFRKEGQNVTLSCEQNLNHDAMYWYRQDPGQGLRLIYYSQIVNDFQKGDIAEGYSVSREKKESFPLTVTSAQKNPTAFYLCASSIGGDRFNQPQHFGDGTRLSIL.

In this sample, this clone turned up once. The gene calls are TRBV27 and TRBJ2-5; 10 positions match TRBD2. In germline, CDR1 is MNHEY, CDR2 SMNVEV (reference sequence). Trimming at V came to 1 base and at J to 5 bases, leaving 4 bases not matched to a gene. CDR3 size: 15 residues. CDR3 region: CASSLWTSGTETQYF. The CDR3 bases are TGTGCCAGCAGTTTATGGACTAGCGGTACCGAGACCCAGTACTTC.

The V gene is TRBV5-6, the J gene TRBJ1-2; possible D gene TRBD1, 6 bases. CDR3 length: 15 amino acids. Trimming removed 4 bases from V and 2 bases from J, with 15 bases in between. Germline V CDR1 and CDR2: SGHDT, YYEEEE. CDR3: CASSTYRARNYGYTF. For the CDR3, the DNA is TGTGCCAGCAGCACCTACAGGGCGCGAAACTATGGCTACACCTTC.